This T cell receptor (beta chain) was identified in a study of STAT3 mutations in large granular lymphocyte leukemia. Comment on this clone: Antigen: not known.

Data came from immunoSEQ multiplex PCR; TCRdb stores just in-frame clones and leaves some out. This table holds under 4,000 clones, about 40% found once. General observations from the study: After therapy, about 35% of the 18 patients switched clonotypes, all new clones STAT3 wild type. In T-cell large granular lymphocyte leukemia, about half of patients showed multiple immunodominant subclonotypes. In some patients, a small highly pathogenic clone possibly went undetected.

CDR1 is PRHDT, CDR2 FYEKMQ, per germline (reference sequence). V was pared by 1 base and J by 1 base, with 11 bases between. The CDR3 sequence is 15 residues long. This TCR was recovered from a man aged 50-59 years with T-cell large granular lymphocyte leukemia. Some clones in this sample may be carry-over from other donors' samples. Sequencing input: peripheral blood mononuclear cells. The gene calls are TRBV13 and TRBJ2-7, with unresolved D. The CDR3 DNA reads TGTGCCAGCAGCTTAGCTAGGGTCAGTTCCTACGAGCAGTACTTC. Translated: CASSLARVSSYEQYF. Full variable domain (outside the CDR3, taken from reference TRBV13 and TRBJ2-7): AAGVIQSPRHLIKEKRETATLKCYPIPRHDTVYWYQQGPGQDPQFLISFYEKMQSDKGSIPDRFSAQQFSDYHSELNMSSLELGDSALYFCASSLARVSSYEQYFGPGTRLTVT.